This entry lists 24 T cell receptor beta chains sequenced from one sample in a study of PD-L1 blockade in urothelial cancer. The assay was immunoSEQ multiplex PCR, and TCRdb's table has in-frame clones only and misses some. The sample has about 76,000 clones; roughly 90% are singletons. As for time point: pretreatment peripheral blood. Here the sequenced sample was PBMCs, taken around atezolizumab (anti-PD-L1) treatment. These receptors came from a man between 65 and 80 years old with urothelial cancer.

The chain employs TRBV6-5 and TRBJ2-7, with a weak D call TRBD1 (6 bases). Trimming cost V 2 bases and J 7 bases, with 12 bases left between them. This CDR3 has 13 residues. The germline V gene has CDR1 MNHEY and CDR2 SVGAGI. The chain's CDR3 is CASSYGGTGEQYF. The CDR3 region has the DNA TGTGCCAGCAGTTACGGTGGCACAGGGGAGCAGTACTTC.

This chain connects TRBV5-1 to TRBJ2-3; possibly TRBD2 for D (7 bases). Germline loops: CDR1 SGHRS, CDR2 YFSETQ. The V gene lost 0 bases and the J gene lost 0 bases, with 11 bases spanning the gap. The CDR3 is 16 amino acids. CDR3: CASSLEGGPSTDTQYF. The CDR3 DNA reads as TGCGCCAGCAGCTTGGAGGGGGGGCCGAGCACAGATACGCAGTATTTT.

The chain employs TRBV18 and TRBJ2-7, with TRBD2 identical over 8 bases. The V gene end was trimmed by 6 bases and the J gene end by 6 bases; junction bases not matched to a gene: 16. The CDR3 extends over 16 amino acids. CDR1 and CDR2 from the germline V gene are KGHSH and LQKENI. The CDR3 protein is CASSLSVVTSEGEQYF. Here the CDR3 DNA reads TGTGCCAGCTCCCTTTCCGTTGTGACTAGCGAAGGCGAGCAGTACTTC.

This chain links TRBV28 with TRBJ1-2; TRBD1 matches 8 bases. CDR3 length: 16 amino acids. Germline V gene sequence: CDR1 MDHEN, CDR2 SYDVKM. V shed 2 bases and J 2 bases; nucleotides not matched to a gene: 7. CDR3 region: CASSLLPGTGNYGYTF. Written as DNA, the CDR3 is TGTGCCAGCAGTTTACTTCCCGGGACAGGAAACTATGGCTACACCTTC.

The chain combines TRBV30 with TRBJ1-1, with D maybe TRBD1 (5 bases). The germline gives CDR1 GTSNPN, CDR2 SVGIG (reference sequence). The length of the CDR3 is 11 residues. Trimming took off 0 bases at V and 11 bases at J, with 10 bases between the two ends. The CDR3 loop reads CAWSVGGRAFF. The CDR3 nucleotides read TGTGCCTGGAGTGTCGGGGGTAGGGCTTTCTTT.

V gene TRBV11-3 combines with J gene TRBJ2-3, with 8 bases matching TRBD2. Germline CDR1 is SGHNT and CDR2 is YENEEA. This CDR3 is built from 14 residues. Trimming cost V 5 bases and J 4 bases; bases outside gene matches: 5. The CDR3 is CASSREGPPDTQYF. The CDR3 coding sequence is TGTGCCAGCAGCCGGGAGGGCCCCCCAGATACGCAGTATTTT.

This sequence joins TRBV27 and TRBJ2-7; TRBD2 aligns across 10 bases. Germline trimming cut 6 bases from V and 3 bases from J; bases unmatched to any gene: 17. The CDR3 has 18 residues. Germline-derived CDR1 and CDR2 are MNHEY and SMNVEV (reference sequence). CDR3 protein: CASSLLPSGSVSGYEQYF. CDR3 sequence (DNA): TGTGCCAGCAGCTTACTGCCTAGCGGGAGTGTTTCGGGCTACGAGCAGTACTTC.

A single count supports this clone. The V gene is TRBV21-1, the J gene TRBJ2-3; the tabulated D call, TRBD1, remains unverified against the DNA. TRBV21-1 constitutes a pseudogene. The CDR3 spans 16 residues. The CDR3 bases are TGTGCCAGCAGCAAAGAAACAGGGGCAAGCACAGATACGCAGTATTTT. It is translated as CASSKETGASTDTQYF.

This chain connects TRBV19 to TRBJ2-3, with TRBD1 matching over 12 bases. V dropped 9 bases and J dropped 3; count of bases not matched to a gene: 4. The CDR3 has 14 residues. Germline V gene lookup returns CDR1 LNHDA and CDR2 SQIVND (reference sequence). CDR3: CASRDRGRTDTQYF. In DNA form, the CDR3 reads TGTGCCAGCCGGGACAGGGGGCGAACAGATACGCAGTATTTT.

This chain links TRBV28 with TRBJ1-4; TRBD1 agrees at 8 bases. The germline V gene has CDR1 MDHEN and CDR2 SYDVKM. The CDR3 runs 16 residues. V lost 5 bases, J lost 7 bases, and 12 bases stayed unmatched. Here the CDR3 reads CASSGGGQGGGEKLFF. The CDR3 nucleotides read TGTGCCAGCAGTGGAGGCGGACAGGGTGGGGGTGAAAAACTGTTTTTT. The full variable domain, completed using reference TRBV28 and TRBJ1-4, is DVKVTQSSRYLVKRTGEKVFLECVQDMDHENMFWYRQDPGLGLRLIYFSYDVKMKEKGDIPEGYSVSREKKERFSLILESASTNQTSMYLCASSGGGQGGGEKLFFGSGTQLSVL.

The rearrangement uses TRBV28 and TRBJ2-5; TRBD1 is a possible D gene (5 bases). The length of the CDR3 is 13 residues. Between the trimmed V and J ends, which lost 2 bases and 5 bases, there was a span of 9 bases. CDR1 is MDHEN and CDR2 is SYDVKM in the germline V gene. The CDR3 DNA follows: TGTGCCAGCAGTTTAGGGGCTAGTGAGACCCAGTACTTC. Translation gives CASSLGASETQYF.

This clone was observed a few times. The chain combines TRBV6-1 with TRBJ2-2; 7 bases align to TRBD1. J was trimmed by 0 bases and V by 8 bases; bases with no gene match: 6. The length of the CDR3 is 15 residues. Germline assignment: CDR1 MNHNS and CDR2 SASEGT. CDR3 in amino acids: CASPTGTANTGELFF. Written as DNA, the CDR3 is TGTGCCAGCCCGACCGGGACAGCGAACACCGGGGAGCTGTTTTTT.

The CDR3 DNA reads as TGTGCCAGCAGCTCGACAAGTTTTGGTAGAAACACCATATATTTT. It encodes CASSSTSFGRNTIYF. The rearrangement links TRBV7-2 to TRBJ1-3; D is undetermined. The germline CDR1 and CDR2 sequences are SGHTA and FQGNSA. This CDR3 is 15 amino acids long. V lost 4 bases and J lost 5, with 15 bases in between. The variable domain in full, with the rest retrieved from reference TRBV7-2 and TRBJ1-3, is GAGVSQSPSNKVTEKGKDVELRCDPISGHTALYWYRQSLGQGLEFLIYFQGNSAPDKSGLPSDRFSAERTGGSVSTLTIQRTQQEDSAVYLCASSSTSFGRNTIYFGEGSWLTVV.

V and J are TRBV4-1 and TRBJ1-1; D gene unclear. CDR1 is MGHRA, CDR2 YSYEKL, per germline. The CDR3 length is 14 residues. Trimming pared 0 bases from V and 6 bases from J, leaving 11 bases between. As DNA, the CDR3 is TGCGCCAGCAGCCAAGATCGGGTTTTGGCTGAAGCTTTCTTT. The encoded protein is CASSQDRVLAEAFF.

This clone was seen only a few times. V gene TRBV11-2 combines with J gene TRBJ2-1, with TRBD1 matching 7 bases. This CDR3 contains 15 residues. V lost 4 bases and J lost 4; bases outside the gene matches: 7. Looked up from germline, CDR1 is SGHAT and CDR2 is FQNNGV. The chain's CDR3 is CASSYQPGQYNEQFF. The CDR3 DNA reads as TGTGCCAGCAGCTACCAACCGGGACAGTACAATGAGCAGTTCTTC.

V is TRBV14 and J is TRBJ2-7; possibly TRBD1 for D (5 bases). Germline loops: CDR1 SGHDN, CDR2 FVKESK. The CDR3 is 16 amino acids. V lost 1 base, J lost 0 bases, and 13 bases lay in between. In nucleotides, the CDR3 is TGTGCCAGCAGCCAAGGAAAGGGGCGATACTCCTACGAGCAGTACTTC. Translation: CASSQGKGRYSYEQYF. The full variable domain, completed using reference TRBV14 and TRBJ2-7, is EAGVTQFPSHSVIEKGQTVTLRCDPISGHDNLYWYRRVMGKEIKFLLHFVKESKQDESGMPNNRFLAERTGGTYSTLKVQPAELEDSGVYFCASSQGKGRYSYEQYFGPGTRLTVT.

The chain is built from TRBV5-6 and TRBJ2-3, with 7 nucleotides matching TRBD1. The ends lost 0 bases at V and 2 bases at J; junction bases unmatched: 6. Looked up from germline, CDR1 is SGHDT and CDR2 is YYEEEE. CDR3 length equals 16 residues. CDR3 DNA: TGTGCCAGCAGCTTGGGGGACAGAGACCTCACAGATACGCAGTATTTT. Its protein is CASSLGDRDLTDTQYF. Combining the CDR3 with reference TRBV5-6 and TRBJ2-3 gives the whole variable domain DAGVTQSPTHLIKTRGQQVTLRCSPKSGHDTVSWYQQALGQGPQFIFQYYEEEERQRGNFPDRFSGHQFPNYSSELNVNALLLGDSALYLCASSLGDRDLTDTQYFGPGTRLTVL.

The chain links TRBV5-1 to TRBJ1-3; the D is unclear. The CDR3 is made up of 15 amino acids. V dropped 1 base and J dropped 0 bases, with 8 bases sitting between them. CDR1 and CDR2 (germline): SGHRS, YFSETQ. The CDR3 nucleotides read TGCGCCAGCAGCTTGTACAGCGGCTCTGGAAACACCATATATTTT. This gives the protein CASSLYSGSGNTIYF.

The V and J genes are TRBV2 and TRBJ1-4; weak D call: TRBD1 (6 bases). The CDR3 is 16 residues long. Trimming removed 6 bases from V and 8 bases from J, with 22 bases in between. Germline assignment: CDR1 SNHLY and CDR2 FYNNEI. The chain's CDR3 is CASSAGGATIGEKLFF. Written as DNA, the CDR3 is TGTGCCAGCAGCGCCGGGGGGGCTACTATTGGCGAAAAACTGTTTTTT.

CDR3 nucleotide sequence: TGTGCCAGCAATCCGACGGAGCGCTCCTACGAGCAGTACTTC. Translation: CASNPTERSYEQYF. This rearrangement joins TRBV2 to TRBJ2-7; D uncertain. The germline CDR1 and CDR2 sequences are SNHLY and FYNNEI. CDR3 length equals 14 residues. Trimming shortened V by 7 bases and J by 0 bases, and 13 bases separated the two germline ends.

V gene TRBV28 combines with J gene TRBJ2-7; 8 nucleotides line up with TRBD2. The germline V gene has CDR1 MDHEN and CDR2 SYDVKM. V gave up 2 bases and J gave up 5 bases; unmatched junction bases: 11. The CDR3 is 16 amino acids. CDR3 loop: CASSLNAGSGVDEQYF. The CDR3 region has the DNA TGTGCCAGCAGTTTAAATGCGGGTAGCGGGGTAGACGAGCAGTACTTC.

This chain joins TRBV7-9 and TRBJ2-7; the D gene is possibly TRBD1 (7 bases). Germline V CDR1 and CDR2: SEHNR, FQNEAQ (reference sequence). This CDR3 is built from 15 residues. V lost 5 bases and J 2 bases, leaving 16 bases between the germline ends. The CDR3 DNA reads as TGTGCCAGCAGCCCACTGGGGGGACAGCCCTACGAGCAGTACTTC. It codes for CASSPLGGQPYEQYF.

The V and J genes are TRBV29-1 and TRBJ1-2; 8 bases agree with TRBD1. The length of the CDR3 is 13 residues. Germline CDR1 is SQVTM and CDR2 is ANQGSEA. Unmatched junction bases numbered 8, after V lost 7 bases and J lost 4 bases. The CDR3 protein is CSAATGEGYGYTF. CDR3 DNA: TGCAGCGCTGCGACAGGGGAGGGCTATGGCTACACCTTC.

This chain connects TRBV6-6 to TRBJ2-1, with D possibly being TRBD2 (6 bases). Trimming shortened V by 6 bases and J by 10 bases, and 16 bases separated the two germline ends. The CDR3 has 13 amino acids. CDR1 MNHNY and CDR2 SVGAGI come from the germline V gene (reference sequence). The DNA for the CDR3 is TGTGCCAGCAGGGAAGGGGACTGGGGCGAGCAGTTCTTC. It is translated as CASREGDWGEQFF.